This T cell receptor (beta chain) was observed in a study of Ad26.COV2.S vaccination and SARS-CoV-2 variants. Study information: Vaccine-arm donor from the placebo-controlled COV1001 Ad26.COV2.S trial.

Broader study findings: Researchers reported similar non-spike TCR breadth in vaccine and placebo recipients. Researchers cautioned that TCR breadth and depth analyses may have underestimated total T cell responses.

Documented treatment: some 19 received Ad26.COV2.S at low or high dose, single or two shots; roughly 5 received placebo; per-sample allocation not given. Following the first vaccine or placebo injection, samples were taken on day 63. This person who donated was an adult of 18-55 years in Boston. TCRdb's copy holds only in-frame clones and misses some; the assay was immunoSEQ multiplex PCR. The top ten clones hold around 3.7% of a sample with about 350,000 clones, around 86% of them seen once. CDR3 length: 13 residues. The V and J ends lost 2 bases and 6 bases respectively, with 11 bases between them. To note about this clone: Its antigen is currently unknown.

This sequence joins TRBV12-3 or TRBV12-4 and TRBJ2-7; D ambiguous. This clonotype was sampled from a person between 18 and 59 years old who received the Ad26.COV2.S COVID-19 vaccine or a placebo. The sequences come from peripheral blood, collected in a trial of Ad26.COV2.S vaccine versus placebo. This CDR3 reads CASSLLLGGEQYF. CDR3 nucleotides: TGTGCCAGCAGTTTACTACTGGGTGGCGAGCAGTACTTC.